A single sample is the source of the 21 T cell receptor beta chains below, sequenced in a study of lymphopenia after photon versus proton radiotherapy. Repertoires were generated with immunoSEQ multiplex PCR, while TCRdb's copy carries only in-frame clones and drops some. The top ten clones hold approximately 31% of a sample with some 55,000 clones, more than 70% of them seen once. Sequenced here: peripheral blood, sampled from a patient treated with photon-based radiotherapy. The source is a man in his fifties or sixties with gastric cancer.

This clone was counted a single time. The J gene is TRBJ2-7, the V gene TRBV23-1, with TRBD2 matching 7 bases. TRBV23-1 is identified as an open reading frame with a role that is uncertain. V lost 4 bases to trimming and J lost 9 bases; unmatched junction nucleotides: 0. The CDR3 length is 10 residues. DNA of the CDR3: TGCGCCAGCAGTCGGGGGGGGCAGTACTTC. Translating gives CASSRGGQYF.

The genes are TRBV4-1 and TRBJ2-7; D is perhaps TRBD2 (6 bases). There are 15 residues in the CDR3. V lost 5 bases and J lost 2, with 16 bases in between. Germline V gene data show CDR1 as MGHRA and CDR2 as YSYEKL. The CDR3 is CASSYRDSPAYEQYF. CDR3 coding DNA: TGCGCCAGCAGCTATCGGGACTCCCCAGCCTACGAGCAGTACTTC.

The rearrangement uses TRBV7-7 and TRBJ2-5; D might be TRBD1 (5 bases). V was pared by 5 bases and J by 1 base, with 17 bases between. The CDR3 runs 16 residues. Looked up from germline, CDR1 is SSHAT and CDR2 is FNYEAQ (reference sequence). CDR3 DNA sequence: TGTGCCAGCAGCCGCCGAACAGGTGCCCGCCAAGAGACCCAGTACTTC. This sequence encodes CASSRRTGARQETQYF.

The V call is TRBV11-2, the J call TRBJ1-1; a weak D match, TRBD1 (5 bases). In germline, CDR1 is SGHAT, CDR2 FQNNGV. This CDR3 is 14 amino acids long. V lost 5 bases and J lost 2, with 12 bases in between. In DNA, the CDR3 is TGTGCCAGCAGCCTGACAGACTATAACACTGAAGCTTTCTTT. It specifies CASSLTDYNTEAFF.

J is TRBJ2-1 and V is TRBV27, with D perhaps matching TRBD2 (6 bases). There are 15 residues in the CDR3. Germline V gives CDR1 MNHEY, CDR2 SMNVEV (reference sequence). Between the trimmed V and J ends, which lost 0 bases and 6 bases, there was a span of 12 bases. The CDR3 is CASSLSFGSPNEQFF. Here the CDR3 DNA reads TGTGCCAGCAGTTTATCTTTCGGGAGTCCCAATGAGCAGTTCTTC.

CDR3 in amino acids: CASSHTALSNEQFF. DNA for the CDR3: TGCGCCAGCAGCCATACCGCCCTCAGCAATGAGCAGTTCTTC. This rearrangement joins TRBV5-1 to TRBJ2-1; the D is unclear. Germline V CDR1 and CDR2: SGHRS, YFSETQ. Trimming took off 4 bases at V and 6 bases at J, with 14 bases between the two ends. CDR3 length: 14 amino acids.

This chain joins TRBV2 and TRBJ2-3, with a tentative D call TRBD2 (5 bases). The CDR3 has 15 residues. Trimming removed 7 bases from V and 2 bases from J, with 16 bases in between. Germline V CDR1 and CDR2: SNHLY, FYNNEI. Here the CDR3 reads CASNGVASFTDTQYF. In DNA form, the CDR3 reads TGTGCCAGCAACGGCGTAGCTAGCTTCACAGATACGCAGTATTTT. Full variable domain (rest looked up from reference TRBV2 and TRBJ2-3): EPEVTQTPSHQVTQMGQEVILRCVPISNHLYFYWYRQILGQKVEFLVSFYNNEISEKSEIFDDQFSVERPDGSNFTLKIRSTKLEDSAMYFCASNGVASFTDTQYFGPGTRLTVL.

This chain uses TRBV5-1 with TRBJ2-6; 8 nucleotides match TRBD1. Germline CDR1 is SGHRS and CDR2 is YFSETQ. CDR3 length: 17 residues. Trimming at V came to 0 bases and at J to 2 bases, leaving 4 bases not matched to a gene. The CDR3 protein is CASSLAAGGAGANVLTF. The CDR3 DNA is TGCGCCAGCAGCTTGGCCGCAGGGGGCGCTGGGGCCAACGTCCTGACTTTC. Filled out from reference TRBV5-1 and TRBJ2-6, the complete variable domain reads KAGVTQTPRYLIKTRGQQVTLSCSPISGHRSVSWYQQTPGQGLQFLFEYFSETQRNKGNFPGRFSGRQFSNSRSEMNVSTLELGDSALYLCASSLAAGGAGANVLTFGAGSRLTVL.

Only a few counts were recorded for this clone. The V call is TRBV27, the J call TRBJ1-1; D perhaps matches TRBD1 (6 bases). With 6 bases removed from V and 4 bases from J, the gap between germline ends came to 21 bases. The CDR3 spans 16 residues. CDR1 and CDR2 from the germline V gene are MNHEY and SMNVEV (reference sequence). DNA for the CDR3: TGTGCCAGCAGACCACCGGGGGCAGGGTGGGGCACTGAAGCTTTCTTT. It specifies CASRPPGAGWGTEAFF.

This rearrangement joins TRBV11-3 to TRBJ2-2, with 10 positions matching TRBD1. The CDR3 contains 15 residues. J lost 5 bases, V lost 6 bases, and 6 bases had no gene match. Germline CDR1 reads SGHNT; CDR2 reads YENEEA. CDR3 in DNA: TGTGCCAGCAGTTCCCGGGACAGGGGAACCGGGGAGCTGTTTTTT. Residues: CASSSRDRGTGELFF.

The chain uses TRBV5-4 and TRBJ2-7; 8 bases fit TRBD1. Germline CDR1 is SGHNT and CDR2 is YYREEE (reference sequence). V dropped 0 bases and J dropped 1; count of bases not matched to a gene: 6. The CDR3 runs to 16 residues. CDR3 nucleotides: TGTGCCAGCAGCTTGGACGGCGGGACAGGATCCTACGAGCAGTACTTC. Translation: CASSLDGGTGSYEQYF.

V and J are TRBV12-5 and TRBJ2-7; TRBD2 is a possible D gene (6 bases). V was shortened by 0 bases and J by 4 bases, with 28 bases between the two germline ends. Germline values: CDR1 LGHNT, CDR2 FRNRAP. There are 20 residues in the CDR3. The CDR3 nucleotides read TGTGCTAGTGGTTTGGTACTTCGGCCAGGAGGGAACAGGTCAGAGTACGAGCAGTACTTC. Encoded protein: CASGLVLRPGGNRSEYEQYF.

The chain combines TRBV10-1 with TRBJ2-3; 15 bases match TRBD2. The ends lost 3 bases at V and 3 bases at J; junction bases unmatched: 4. CDR1 WNHNN and CDR2 SYGVQD come from the germline V gene (reference sequence). The CDR3 totals 17 residues. CDR3 sequence reads: CASSDQGLAGGTDTQYF. The CDR3 region has the DNA TGCGCCAGCAGTGACCAGGGACTAGCGGGGGGAACAGATACGCAGTATTTT.

The gene calls are TRBV30 and TRBJ2-1; tentatively, D is TRBD2 (6 bases). The CDR3 extends over 13 amino acids. The V gene's germline CDR1 is GTSNPN and CDR2 SVGIG (reference sequence). Trimming pared 5 bases from V and 0 bases from J, leaving 8 bases between. Here the CDR3 DNA reads TGTGCCTGGGGAGGGAGCTCCTACAATGAGCAGTTCTTC. It translates to CAWGGSSYNEQFF.

The chain uses TRBV5-5 and TRBJ1-1; TRBD1 is a possible D gene (5 bases). Trimming took off 0 bases at V and 1 base at J, with 19 bases between the two ends. Germline V lookup: CDR1 SGHKS, CDR2 YYEKEE (reference sequence). This CDR3 comprises 18 residues. The CDR3 loop reads CASSLDTLWGVENTEAFF. The CDR3, as DNA: TGTGCCAGCAGCTTGGATACGTTGTGGGGGGTGGAGAACACTGAAGCTTTCTTT.

V and J are TRBV19 and TRBJ2-4; a possible D gene is TRBD1 (5 bases). Trimming stripped 5 bases from V and 0 bases from J, with 11 bases between. The CDR3 runs to 15 residues. The V gene's germline CDR1 is LNHDA and CDR2 SQIVND (reference sequence). The CDR3 DNA reads as TGTGCCAGTAGTGACAGACTCGCAGCCAAAAACATTCAGTACTTC. Protein sequence: CASSDRLAAKNIQYF.

This chain joins TRBV7-6 and TRBJ2-7, with a possible D match to TRBD2 (5 bases). Germline V gene lookup returns CDR1 SGHVS and CDR2 FNYEAQ. The germline V and J ends were trimmed by 1 base and 3 bases, with 13 bases remaining between them. This CDR3 region has 15 residues. CDR3 loop: CASSLETGWSYEQYF. For the CDR3, the DNA is TGTGCCAGCAGCTTAGAAACGGGATGGAGCTACGAGCAGTACTTC.

This chain links TRBV6-5 with TRBJ2-7; a possible D gene is TRBD1 (5 bases). V lost 6 bases and J lost 2, with 17 bases in between. The CDR3 spans 15 residues. Germline V gene sequence: CDR1 MNHEY, CDR2 SVGAGI. The CDR3 sequence is CASRPSGQTTYEQYF. The CDR3 coding sequence is TGTGCCAGCAGACCCTCAGGACAAACTACCTACGAGCAGTACTTC.

The genes are TRBV5-4 and TRBJ2-7; 7 positions agree with TRBD2. The germline CDR1 and CDR2 sequences are SGHNT and YYREEE (reference sequence). Trimming took 3 bases from V and 3 from J; bases not matched to a gene: 6. The CDR3 runs 14 residues. In DNA form, the CDR3 reads TGTGCCAGCAGCTCGGGACTATCCAGCTACGAGCAGTACTTC. Protein sequence: CASSSGLSSYEQYF.

This chain uses TRBV28 with TRBJ1-1, with D unclear. The V end was cut by 6 bases, the J end by 3 bases, with 8 bases between. In germline, CDR1 is MDHEN, CDR2 SYDVKM. This CDR3 has 12 residues. CDR3 DNA sequence: TGTGCCAGCAGAGGTCTATACACTGAAGCTTTCTTT. The encoded protein is CASRGLYTEAFF. Combining the CDR3 with reference TRBV28 and TRBJ1-1 gives the whole variable domain DVKVTQSSRYLVKRTGEKVFLECVQDMDHENMFWYRQDPGLGLRLIYFSYDVKMKEKGDIPEGYSVSREKKERFSLILESASTNQTSMYLCASRGLYTEAFFGQGTRLTVV.

J is TRBJ1-6 and V is TRBV7-2, with D possibly matching TRBD1 (5 bases). This CDR3 region has 14 residues. CDR1 SGHTA and CDR2 FQGNSA come from the germline V gene. The V end lost 1 base, the J end lost 6 bases, and 7 bases lay between the germline ends. The CDR3 bases are TGTGCCAGCAGCTTAGTGGGGGTTAATTCACCCCTCCACTTT. It codes for CASSLVGVNSPLHF.